Below, one T cell receptor (beta chain) is given with its context. Trimming stripped 4 bases from V and 9 bases from J, with 19 bases between. This CDR3 comprises 14 residues. Germline lookup yields CDR1 SQVTM and CDR2 ANQGSEA. The data stem from a study of CD8+ T cells in alopecia areata. The treatment here: oral pan-JAK inhibitor, 5-10 mg twice daily. Sequencing templates came from extracted RNA that was reverse transcribed into cDNA. Here immunoSEQ multiplex PCR was the method, and the copy in TCRdb shows in-frame clones only, minus some. The sample yields around 100,000 clones, about nine tenths seen once.

The starting material was CD8+ T cells sorted from blood, obtained around week 31, from a patient treated with tofacitinib. The V and J genes are TRBV29-1 and TRBJ2-1, with a tentative D call TRBD1 (6 bases). The sequence was obtained from a human donor with alopecia areata. The CDR3: CSVAIQGSRGEQFF. The CDR3 DNA reads as TGCAGCGTTGCAATCCAGGGGAGTAGAGGTGAGCAGTTCTTC.